The T cell receptor (beta chain) described here comes from a study of T cell repertoires in cytomegalovirus infection. Study-level background: Public signatures in TCR beta pointed to CMV infection and matching HLA type.

This clonotype occurred a few times. The CDR3 is 13 amino acids. Germline V gene sequence: CDR1 SQVTM, CDR2 ANQGSEA. V was clipped by 4 bases and J by 4 bases, with 13 bases between them. TCRdb reprocessed the reads with MiXCR, giving one entry per CDR3 protein. The sample records approximately 490,000 distinct CDR3 sequences, around 11% being singletons. Sequencing was performed on PBMCs. This TCR was sampled from a human donor in good health (CMV status not recorded). Some clones in this sample may be carry-over from other donors' samples. The J gene is TRBJ1-1, the V gene TRBV29-1; D is unclear. The CDR3 DNA reads TGCAGCGTTGTACCGGGAAGGTCCACTGAAGCTTTCTTT. It encodes CSVVPGRSTEAFF. Full variable domain (remainder filled in from reference TRBV29-1 and TRBJ1-1): SAVISQKPSRDICQRGTSLTIQCQVDSQVTMMFWYRQQPGQSLTLIATANQGSEATYESGFVIDKFPISRPNLTFSTLTVSNMSPEDSSIYLCSVVPGRSTEAFFGQGTRLTVV.